This T cell receptor beta chain was recorded in a study of blood T cells in healthy people across ages (dated by TCRdb to the mid-2010s). Describing the broader study: In model experiments, roughly one uniquely barcoded TCR beta cDNA molecule per two T cells was captured by template switching. For two donors (one aged 18 to 29 and one aged 80 or older), the study analyzed two additional independent replicas of 1 million unique cDNA reads from the same blood draw. To avoid experimental bias, donors of different ages were distributed randomly across sequencing lanes. The donors were split into four age groups: young (average 16 years), middle-aged (39), aged (62) and long-lived (over 80). To track age-related changes in TCR beta repertoire diversity, the study relied on deep sequencing normalized with unique cDNA molecular identifiers.

Donors were around 37 systemically healthy Caucasian individuals from Russia aged roughly 6 to 100 years. Ten milliliters of peripheral blood were collected from each donor into EDTA-treated Vacutainer tubes. Ficoll-Paque density-gradient centrifugation was used to isolate PBMCs, with at least 7 million obtained per sample. Total RNA, at least 5 micrograms per sample, was extracted from PBMCs with Trizol reagent. For every donor, an aliquot of PBMCs went through flow cytometry to measure the percentages of naive CD45RAhigh/CD27high T cells. Points on this clonotype: The antigen this receptor binds is unknown. The junction and the germline gene differ at one end; a read error may be behind it.

Library construction relied on 5' RACE. Sequenced using an Illumina HiSeq 2500. A second PCR of about 7 to 12 cycles was run with a J-beta primer mix and a sample-barcoded 5' primer. Each TCR beta cDNA molecule received a unique molecular identifier from a template-switch 5' adaptor carrying 12 random nucleotides. Each sample yielded at least 3 million CDR3-containing paired-end reads. First-strand cDNA was synthesized from all RNA with the Mint cDNA synthesis kit, primed by a TRBC-specific oligonucleotide. All cDNA was treated with uracil-DNA glycosylase and then went through a first 18-cycle PCR with the universal primers M1SS and BC2_uni_R. The published analysis was carried out like this. Each sample was normalized by randomly selecting 1 million high-quality reads, each carrying a distinct molecular identifier. Instead of being binned into consensus sequences, reads that shared molecular identifiers were thrown out. MiTCR, run with a Q25 quality threshold and the strictest error-elimination algorithm, handled CDR3 identification, clonotype clustering and error correction. A nonparametric unseen species model with Euler transformation was used to estimate a lower bound on total TCR beta diversity. TCRdb's own reprocessing of the public reads used fastp at Q25 and MiXCR and kept productive beta chains. Duplicate CDR3 protein sequences are folded into a single record with the most common DNA and genes. TCRdb, not the original authors, processed these V and J calls. Counted in this sample were 700,000 or so distinct CDR3 sequences; about 20% of them appeared once. The top ten hold around 21% of the sample.

The CDR3 holds 16 amino acids from the cysteine to the phenylalanine. Only the CDR3 part of the read is kept: 48 bases, read in frame from the first base. Looking up the germline V gene yields CDR1 MNHNS and CDR2 SASEGT. What the study reported, not specific to this receptor: Donor CMV infection status was unknown, potentially confounding age-related changes in expanded clonotypes. Observed TCR beta diversity per million T cells fell roughly linearly with age, and a significant reduction was already apparent by age around 40. The percentage of naive T cells measured by flow cytometry correlated strongly with observed TCR beta diversity. Compared with the aged group, the long-lived group had more naive CD4+ T cells, fewer expanded clones and increased TCR diversity, a pattern suggesting age selection. Bulk unsorted PBMC profiling prevented conclusive comparison of naive and antigen-experienced compartments. Estimates of total diversity based on one million sequenced T cells were regarded as lower bounds and as underestimates.

This receptor was obtained from a man between 65 and 85 years old in good health. Sequenced: blood. The V gene is TRBV6-1 and the J gene is TRBJ2-3, with TRBD2 perhaps the D gene, on 6 matching bases. The CDR3 reads CASSEGAGLGTDTQYF. The DNA sequence is as follows: TGTGCCAGCAGCGAAGGGGCGGGGTTGGGCACAGATACGCAGTATTTT.